The rows below give T cell receptor beta chains drawn from one sample of a study of T-cell memory formation after mild COVID-19. TCRdb used MiXCR to reprocess the 5' RACE reads, holding one entry per CDR3 protein. The sample shows about 430,000 distinct CDR3 sequences, 20% to 30% of them seen only once. Sequenced: PBMCs or a T cell subset sorted from them (not recorded which). The receptors here all came from an adult woman who had mild COVID-19 (a few samples of this study predate the infection). Cell type and time point are not known. Both conserved end residues are part of each CDR3. A D gene is named only where the DNA matches it firmly. For some rows the clone size is stated as once, few or many, or as a class when expanded; others skip it.

CDR3 length,V gene,clone size,J gene,D gene,CDR3 protein,CDR3 DNA
14,TRBV4-1,few,TRBJ2-1,NA,CASSQEGRDNEQFF,TGCGCCAGCAGCCAAGAAGGAAGGGATAATGAGCAGTTCTTC
13,TRBV24-1,NA,TRBJ2-7,TRBD2,CATSRLAGFEQYF,TGTGCCACCAGCCGACTAGCGGGATTTGAGCAGTACTTC
13,TRBV5-1,many,TRBJ2-5,TRBD2,CASSPSGSETQYF,TGCGCCAGCAGCCCGAGCGGGAGCGAGACCCAGTACTTC
16,TRBV6-2/TRBV6-3,few,TRBJ2-7,TRBD2,CASRPLGSGSTYEQYF,TGTGCCAGCAGACCCCTTGGTAGCGGGAGTACCTACGAGCAGTACTTC
14,TRBV7-6,few,TRBJ2-7,NA,CASSGEGHPYEQYF,TGTGCCAGCAGCGGTGAAGGGCACCCATACGAGCAGTACTTC
17,TRBV13,few,TRBJ2-2,NA,CASSSKQSPTNTGELFF,TGTGCCAGCAGCTCGAAACAAAGCCCAACGAACACCGGGGAGCTGTTTTTT
14,TRBV12-3/TRBV12-4,NA,TRBJ2-5,NA,CASRTDAASETQYF,TGTGCCAGCAGGACGGACGCCGCCTCGGAGACCCAGTACTTC
15,TRBV5-6,NA,TRBJ1-2,NA,CASSLVRAGTYGYTF,TGTGCCAGCAGCTTGGTTCGGGCGGGGACCTATGGCTACACCTTC
13,TRBV6-2/TRBV6-3,NA,TRBJ2-1,NA,CASTWTIYNEQFF,TGTGCCAGCACGTGGACTATCTACAATGAGCAGTTCTTC
15,TRBV20-1,few,TRBJ1-5,NA,CSARLGMDGNQPQHF,TGCAGTGCTAGATTGGGTATGGATGGCAATCAGCCCCAGCATTTT
14,TRBV7-2,NA,TRBJ1-4,NA,CASSSRATNEKLFF,TGTGCCAGCAGCTCACGGGCAACTAATGAAAAACTGTTTTTT
14,TRBV10-3,NA,TRBJ1-1,TRBD1,CAIRTTGDSTEAFF,TGTGCCATCAGAACCACAGGGGATTCCACTGAAGCTTTCTTT
15,TRBV20-1,NA,TRBJ2-7,TRBD1,CSARDSDRVGYEQYF,TGCAGTGCTAGAGATTCCGACAGGGTTGGATACGAGCAGTACTTC
14,TRBV20-1,few,TRBJ2-7,TRBD1,CSAYPGQGGYEQYF,TGCAGTGCTTATCCGGGACAGGGAGGCTACGAGCAGTACTTC
16,TRBV4-3,few,TRBJ2-7,NA,CASSQDMGPPGNEQYF,TGCGCCAGCAGCCAAGATATGGGGCCGCCAGGGAACGAGCAGTACTTC
16,TRBV7-2,NA,TRBJ2-1,NA,CASSFTGTRGGDEQFF,TGTGCCAGCAGCTTTACCGGGACGAGGGGCGGCGATGAGCAGTTCTTC
18,TRBV7-9,NA,TRBJ2-6,NA,CASSLAGAPPSGANVLTF,TGTGCCAGCAGCTTAGCGGGGGCCCCACCCTCTGGGGCCAACGTCCTGACTTTC
15,TRBV6-2/TRBV6-3,few,TRBJ2-3,NA,CASSYESVLTDTQYF,TGTGCCAGCAGTTACGAGTCAGTCTTAACAGATACGCAGTATTTT
14,TRBV5-1,NA,TRBJ2-3,NA,CASSFGASTDTQYF,TGCGCCAGCAGCTTCGGGGCGAGCACAGATACGCAGTATTTT
15,TRBV7-9,NA,TRBJ2-2,TRBD1,CASSPDRGLAGELFF,TGTGCCAGCAGCCCGGACAGGGGGCTGGCCGGGGAGCTGTTTTTT
15,TRBV2,NA,TRBJ1-5,NA,CASGVSGAGNQPQHF,TGTGCCAGTGGGGTGTCGGGGGCTGGCAATCAGCCCCAGCATTTT
18,TRBV5-1,few,TRBJ2-5,TRBD2,CASSSWPGTSGVQETQYF,TGCGCCAGCAGCTCATGGCCTGGGACTAGCGGGGTTCAAGAGACCCAGTACTTC
12,TRBV29-1,NA,TRBJ2-7,TRBD1,CSVAQTGGGQYF,TGCAGCGTGGCCCAGACAGGGGGCGGGCAGTACTTC
16,TRBV5-1,few,TRBJ1-2,NA,CASSSRVLQGPYGYTF,TGCGCCAGCAGCTCCCGAGTCTTGCAGGGCCCCTATGGCTACACCTTC
14,TRBV16,NA,TRBJ2-3,NA,CASSIAYGTDTQYF,TGTGCCAGCAGCATAGCTTACGGAACAGATACGCAGTATTTT
17,TRBV12-3/TRBV12-4,NA,TRBJ1-1,NA,CASRLGLPKGGDTEAFF,TGTGCCAGCAGACTGGGACTTCCGAAGGGCGGGGACACTGAAGCTTTCTTT
15,TRBV20-1,NA,TRBJ2-3,TRBD1,CSAKRTGGETDTQYF,TGCAGTGCTAAGCGGACAGGGGGCGAAACAGATACGCAGTATTTT
14,TRBV20-1,NA,TRBJ2-3,TRBD2,CSASGGRASDTQYF,TGCAGTGCTAGTGGCGGGAGGGCGTCAGATACGCAGTATTTT
16,TRBV19,NA,TRBJ1-2,TRBD1,CASSKNYGTAIYGYTF,TGTGCCAGTAGTAAGAATTACGGGACAGCCATCTATGGCTACACCTTC
16,TRBV27,many,TRBJ2-2,NA,CASSGTQGTYSGELFF,TGTGCCAGCAGTGGAACTCAGGGGACCTACAGCGGGGAGCTGTTTTTT
13,TRBV15,NA,TRBJ2-5,NA,CATSRVPQETQYF,TGTGCCACCAGCAGAGTTCCCCAGGAGACCCAGTACTTC
15,TRBV5-5,few,TRBJ2-7,NA,CASSLAVGAYYEQYF,TGTGCCAGCAGCTTGGCCGTCGGGGCGTACTACGAGCAGTACTTC
13,TRBV19,NA,TRBJ2-4,NA,CASSAGRQNIQYF,TGTGCCAGTAGTGCAGGGCGGCAGAACATTCAGTACTTC
12,TRBV18,NA,TRBJ1-2,NA,CASSEGMNPNTF,TGTGCCAGCTCAGAGGGAATGAATCCGAACACCTTC
15,TRBV7-2,NA,TRBJ1-5,TRBD1,CASSLDRDSHQPQHF,TGTGCCAGCAGCTTGGACCGGGACAGTCATCAGCCCCAGCATTTT
14,TRBV29-1,few,TRBJ2-3,NA,CSVGTGSSTDTQYF,TGCAGCGTTGGTACAGGGTCTAGCACAGATACGCAGTATTTT
17,TRBV3-1,NA,TRBJ1-6,TRBD1,CASSTTPGQGWNSPLHF,TGTGCCAGCAGCACCACCCCGGGACAGGGATGGAATTCACCCCTCCACTTT
13,TRBV24-1,NA,TRBJ2-5,NA,CATRDSYKETQYF,TGTGCCACCAGGGACTCTTACAAAGAGACCCAGTACTTC
14,TRBV7-3,many,TRBJ2-2,NA,CASSRDSSTGELFF,TGTGCCAGCAGCCGGGACTCCTCCACCGGGGAGCTGTTTTTT
18,TRBV5-6,few,TRBJ2-2,TRBD1,CASSLVGTGLVSTGELFF,TGTGCCAGCAGCTTGGTGGGGACAGGTCTTGTCAGCACCGGGGAGCTGTTTTTT